One and the same sample provided the 14 T cell receptor beta chains below, sequenced in a study of blood T cell repertoires in COVID-19. Measured with immunoSEQ multiplex PCR; TCRdb has only the in-frame clones, and not every one. This table holds fewer than 350,000 clones, about nine tenths found once. Input material: PBMCs or T cells enriched from blood (not recorded which). The receptor set was obtained from a man between 60 and 70 years old who had recovered from COVID-19.

This chain uses TRBV28 with TRBJ1-1; 8 bases agree with TRBD1. This CDR3 is 16 amino acids long. Unmatched junction bases numbered 11, after V lost 6 bases and J lost 2 bases. From germline, CDR1 is MDHEN and CDR2 SYDVKM. For the CDR3, the DNA is TGTGCCAGCAGCTCCCCCGGACAGGGAGGAAACACTGAAGCTTTCTTT. Residues: CASSSPGQGGNTEAFF.

The sample holds one count of this clone. The chain joins TRBV12-3 or TRBV12-4 to TRBJ1-2, with D possibly matching TRBD1 (5 bases). V was trimmed by 6 bases and J by 9 bases, leaving 11 bases between them. CDR3 length: 11 residues. CDR3 nucleotide sequence: TGTGCCAGCAGCCCCAGGGTTCGCTACACCTTC. Protein sequence: CASSPRVRYTF.

The chain employs TRBV11-3 and TRBJ2-7; D perhaps matches TRBD1 (6 bases). CDR1 is SGHNT and CDR2 is YENEEA in the germline V gene. CDR3 size: 13 residues. The ends were cut back, 1 base at V and 3 bases at J, with 7 bases in the middle. The CDR3 region is CASSLGTVYEQYF. Written as DNA, the CDR3 is TGTGCCAGCAGCTTAGGGACAGTCTACGAGCAGTACTTC.

The V and J genes are TRBV28 and TRBJ2-3; 9 nucleotides agree with TRBD1. Losses at the gene ends were 2 bases for V and 3 bases for J; bases not matched to a gene: 3. Germline lookup yields CDR1 MDHEN and CDR2 SYDVKM. The CDR3 has 15 residues. The CDR3 reads CASSLTGGWTDTQYF. CDR3 nucleotide sequence: TGTGCCAGCAGTTTAACAGGGGGCTGGACAGATACGCAGTATTTT.

In nucleotides, the CDR3 is TGTGCCAGCAGCCCGACAGGGTCCTCTGGAAACACCATATATTTT. It specifies CASSPTGSSGNTIYF. The gene calls are TRBV7-9 and TRBJ1-3; 7 positions match TRBD1. Germline-derived CDR1 and CDR2 are SEHNR and FQNEAQ (reference sequence). Trimming removed 5 bases from V and 0 bases from J; junction bases left unmatched: 4. There are 15 residues in the CDR3.

With regard to this clone: At one end the junction does not follow the germline gene, possibly because of a read error. V usage is TRBV2 and J usage is TRBJ2-4; D not certain. The CDR3 totals 12 residues. Germline V gives CDR1 SNHLY, CDR2 FYNNEI. This chain's CDR3 is CAIRKAQNIQYF. CDR3 coding DNA: TGTGCCATCAGAAAAGCCCAAAACATTCAGTACTTC.

The V call is TRBV30, the J call TRBJ1-4; 9 bases fit TRBD1. Trimming cost V 7 bases and J 8 bases; bases outside gene matches: 8. The CDR3 has 13 amino acids. Germline lookup yields CDR1 GTSNPN and CDR2 SVGIG (reference sequence). CDR3 nucleotide sequence: TGTGCCTCCCCGGGACAGGGAGAGGAAAAACTGTTTTTT. Its translation is CASPGQGEEKLFF.

The chain uses TRBV28 and TRBJ2-7; TRBD2 is a possible D gene (5 bases). The V end lost 5 bases, the J end lost 4 bases, and 18 bases lay between the germline ends. The CDR3 covers 15 residues. The V gene's germline CDR1 is MDHEN and CDR2 SYDVKM. The CDR3 region is CASSPSSAGWYEQYF. The CDR3 nucleotides read TGTGCCAGCAGTCCCTCCTCCGCGGGTTGGTACGAGCAGTACTTC.

This rearrangement joins TRBV2 to TRBJ2-7, with a possible D match to TRBD1 (6 bases). V lost 4 bases to trimming and J lost 8 bases, with 12 bases between them. The CDR3 sequence is 12 residues long. Per germline, CDR1 SNHLY and CDR2 FYNNEI. The CDR3 DNA is TGTGCCAGCAGTGTATTACAGGGACAGCAGTACTTC. It yields the protein CASSVLQGQQYF.

The chain uses TRBV20-1 and TRBJ2-7; D is perhaps TRBD2 (5 bases). Germline V CDR1 and CDR2: DFQATT, SNEGSKA (reference sequence). V dropped 8 bases and J dropped 2 bases, with 10 bases sitting between them. This CDR3 has 11 amino acids. This CDR3 reads CSTGETYEQYF. Written as DNA, the CDR3 is TGCAGTACCGGGGAAACCTACGAGCAGTACTTC.

The CDR3 here is CASRLGLAENANTGELFF. In nucleotides, the CDR3 is TGTGCAAGTCGCTTAGGGCTAGCGGAGAACGCGAACACCGGGGAGCTGTTTTTT. The V gene is TRBV12-2, the J gene TRBJ2-2; no check of the table's D call, TRBD2, against the DNA was made. TRBV12-2 counts as a pseudogene. This CDR3 spans 18 amino acids.

This clone came up a few times. The chain joins TRBV9 to TRBJ2-2; weak D call: TRBD1 (6 bases). The CDR3 is made up of 15 amino acids. Germline V lookup: CDR1 SGDLS, CDR2 YYNGEE. The germline V and J ends were trimmed by 3 bases and 7 bases, with 16 bases remaining between them. The CDR3 DNA reads TGTGCCAGCAGCGGAGACAGGATGGGGAACGGGGAGCTGTTTTTT. Amino acid sequence: CASSGDRMGNGELFF.

The chain joins TRBV9 to TRBJ1-2, with a possible D match to TRBD1 (6 bases). Germline CDR1 and CDR2: SGDLS and YYNGEE. V was pared by 3 bases and J by 1 base, with 10 bases between. This CDR3 has 14 residues. The CDR3 loop is CASSADSLNYGYTF. CDR3 in DNA: TGTGCCAGCAGCGCGGACAGCCTTAACTATGGCTACACCTTC.

The CDR3 loop is CASSVGTGEYIQYF. The CDR3 DNA reads as TGTGCCAGCAGCGTCGGGACAGGGGAATACATTCAGTACTTC. The gene calls are TRBV9 and TRBJ2-4; TRBD1 matches at 10 bases. V gave up 2 bases and J gave up 8 bases; unmatched junction bases: 4. Germline-derived CDR1 and CDR2 are SGDLS and YYNGEE. The CDR3 covers 14 residues.